This T cell receptor (beta chain) was sequenced during a study of blood T cell repertoires in COVID-19. Only in-frame clones appear in the TCRdb table, and some are missing; sequencing was by immunoSEQ multiplex PCR. The sample carries 200,000 to 300,000 clones, 70% to 90% recorded once. Input material: peripheral blood. The clonotype comes from a man aged 18 to 30 with active or convalescent COVID-19.

The CDR3: CSASRGGGPYEQYF. Written as DNA, the CDR3 is TGCAGTGCTAGTAGAGGCGGGGGGCCTTACGAGCAGTACTTC. The chain joins TRBV20-1 to TRBJ2-7; 8 positions agree with TRBD2. This CDR3 is 14 amino acids long. The germline gives CDR1 DFQATT, CDR2 SNEGSKA (reference sequence). J gave up 4 bases and V 3 bases, and 8 bases lay outside the gene matches.